This T cell receptor (beta chain) is from a study of shared clonotypes between healthy human individuals. Overall study: Donors consisted of two women and a few men between 18 and 49.

The CDR3 extends over 14 amino acids. V lost 4 bases, J lost 5 bases, and 0 bases stayed unmatched. Looked up from germline, CDR1 is MNHNS and CDR2 is SASEGT. Produced via immunoSEQ multiplex PCR; TCRdb's table is partial and in-frame only. The profile covers some 2 million clones, with roughly 94% appearing a single time and 0.1% to 0.15% taken by the ten largest. The sequenced sample consisted of naive CD4+ T cells sorted from blood. Indicated subset: CD45RA+ positively selected. This chain joins TRBV6-1 and TRBJ2-2, with 11 nucleotides matching TRBD2. This receptor was obtained from a young man in good health. The CDR3: CASSASGGTGELFF. In nucleotides, the CDR3 is TGTGCCAGCAGTGCTAGCGGGGGGACCGGGGAGCTGTTTTTT.